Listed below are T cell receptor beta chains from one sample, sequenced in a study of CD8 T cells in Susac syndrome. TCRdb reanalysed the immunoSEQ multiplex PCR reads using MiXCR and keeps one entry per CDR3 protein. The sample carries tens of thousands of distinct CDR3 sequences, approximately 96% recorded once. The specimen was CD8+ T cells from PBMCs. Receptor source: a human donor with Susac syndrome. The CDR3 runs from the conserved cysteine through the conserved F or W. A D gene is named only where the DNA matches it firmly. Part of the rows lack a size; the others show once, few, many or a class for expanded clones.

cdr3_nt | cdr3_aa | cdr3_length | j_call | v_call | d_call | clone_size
TGTGCCAGCGATGAGGGGGTATGGACCGGGGAGCTGTTTTTT | CASDEGVWTGELFF | 14 | TRBJ2-2 | TRBV2 | . | .
TGCAGTGCTAAATGGGGCTGGGAAAAACTGTTTTTT | CSAKWGWEKLFF | 12 | TRBJ1-4 | TRBV20-1 | . | .
TGCAGCGTTGATCCGAACGTTTCGTATGGCTACACCTTC | CSVDPNVSYGYTF | 13 | TRBJ1-2 | TRBV29-1 | . | .
TGTGCCAGCAGTTTATCAGCAGGGGGCGACTATGGCTACACCTTC | CASSLSAGGDYGYTF | 15 | TRBJ1-2 | TRBV27 | TRBD1 | .
TGTGCCAGCAGCCAAGATAACACTAAGACTGAAGCTTTCTTT | CASSQDNTKTEAFF | 14 | TRBJ1-1 | TRBV14 | . | once
TGCAGCGTTGAAGAAAACTTTTATGGCTACACCTTC | CSVEENFYGYTF | 12 | TRBJ1-2 | TRBV29-1 | . | .
TGTGCCTCCTCCAACGGGTACAATGAGCAGTTCTTC | CASSNGYNEQFF | 12 | TRBJ2-1 | TRBV30 | . | once
TGTGCCAGCACCTTTGGGGGGGAGACCCAGTACTTC | CASTFGGETQYF | 12 | TRBJ2-5 | TRBV28 | . | .
TGTGCCAGCAGTGCGGGACAGAACTATGGCTACACCTTC | CASSAGQNYGYTF | 13 | TRBJ1-2 | TRBV6-6 | TRBD1 | .
TGTGCCAGCAGTCGACTAGCGGGGGATCAGTATACGCAGTATTTT | CASSRLAGDQYTQYF | 15 | TRBJ2-3 | TRBV6-2/TRBV6-3 | TRBD2 | .
TGCGCCAGCAGCCATCGGACAGGGGGCAATGAGCAGTTCTTC | CASSHRTGGNEQFF | 14 | TRBJ2-1 | TRBV4-3 | TRBD1 | .
TGCAGTGCCCTGAACACAGGGGTCCCCCCCTTATACACAGATACGCAGTATTTT | CSALNTGVPPLYTDTQYF | 18 | TRBJ2-3 | TRBV20-1 | TRBD1 | once
TGTGCCACCAGTGAGTCGGGACAGGCCTACAATGAGCAGTTCTTC | CATSESGQAYNEQFF | 15 | TRBJ2-1 | TRBV24-1 | TRBD1 | .
TGTGCCAGCAGCCAAGGTCTAGCGGGGGTACAAGGGGAGCAGTTCTTC | CASSQGLAGVQGEQFF | 16 | TRBJ2-1 | TRBV3-1 | TRBD2 | .
TGTGCCAGCAGTTTGGGGCAGGGAAGTGAGCAGTTCTTC | CASSLGQGSEQFF | 13 | TRBJ2-1 | TRBV12-3/TRBV12-4 | . | .
TGCAGTGCTAGGAAGGGTGAGGAAGGAAACACCATATATTTT | CSARKGEEGNTIYF | 14 | TRBJ1-3 | TRBV20-1 | . | .
TGTGCCAGCAGCTTAGCAGGGGCAGATCAGCCCCAGCATTTT | CASSLAGADQPQHF | 14 | TRBJ1-5 | TRBV7-8 | . | .
TGTGCCAGCATTATAGCGGGGATCACAGATACGCAGTATTTT | CASIIAGITDTQYF | 14 | TRBJ2-3 | TRBV28 | TRBD2 | .
TGTGCCAGCAGCCCGTACCCTGGGGCCTACAATGAGCAGTTCTTC | CASSPYPGAYNEQFF | 15 | TRBJ2-1 | TRBV4-2 | . | .
TGTGCCAGCAGCCAACGATTGCGGGACAGCTCCTACGAGCAGTACTTC | CASSQRLRDSSYEQYF | 16 | TRBJ2-7 | TRBV3-1 | . | .
TGTGCCAGCAGCCACCGGGACACGTCTCATAGAAACTATGGCTACACCTTC | CASSHRDTSHRNYGYTF | 17 | TRBJ1-2 | TRBV3-1 | . | .
TGTGCCACCAGTGAATCCGGGACAGGAGTATCTGGGGCCAACGTCCTGACTTTC | CATSESGTGVSGANVLTF | 18 | TRBJ2-6 | TRBV24-1 | TRBD1 | .
TGTGCCTGGAGTAGGACTGTCTCTGGAAACACCATATATTTT | CAWSRTVSGNTIYF | 14 | TRBJ1-3 | TRBV30 | . | once
TGTGCCAGCTCACCAGGGCAGGGGAATGGCTACACCTTC | CASSPGQGNGYTF | 13 | TRBJ1-2 | TRBV18 | . | .
TGCAGCGCCGCTGAGGGGGGTACGCAGTATTTT | CSAAEGGTQYF | 11 | TRBJ2-3 | TRBV29-1 | . | .
TGTGCCAGCAGCTTGCTTCTCCCATATACTAATGAAAAACTGTTTTTT | CASSLLLPYTNEKLFF | 16 | TRBJ1-4 | TRBV5-4 | . | .
TGCAGTGCTAGGGGGCTAGGACAGGAGGGCTACACCTTC | CSARGLGQEGYTF | 13 | TRBJ1-2 | TRBV20-1 | TRBD1 | .
TGTGCCAGCAGCCATCATGGCCGTAGCGGGGGCTTCACAGATACGCAGTATTTT | CASSHHGRSGGFTDTQYF | 18 | TRBJ2-3 | TRBV16 | TRBD2 | .
TGTGCCAGCAGGGGGCTCCGGGGCCGGGGTTATGGCTACACCTTC | CASRGLRGRGYGYTF | 15 | TRBJ1-2 | TRBV27 | . | .
TGTGCCAGCAGCCCGCCAAGTCGTGAGCAGTACTTC | CASSPPSREQYF | 12 | TRBJ2-7 | TRBV12-3/TRBV12-4 | . | once
TGTGCCTGGACCGACGGGGGATCCTACAATGAGCAGTTCTTC | CAWTDGGSYNEQFF | 14 | TRBJ2-1 | TRBV30 | . | .
TGTGCCAGCAGTTACTCGATGTCAGGGAACGGCTACACCTTC | CASSYSMSGNGYTF | 14 | TRBJ1-2 | TRBV6-5 | . | .
TGTGCCAGCAGTACTCTAGCCCAGAGCCAAGAGACCCAGTACTTC | CASSTLAQSQETQYF | 15 | TRBJ2-5 | TRBV6-6 | . | .
TGTGCCAGCAGCTTAAAGTCCCAGGGTTCCAAAAACATTCAGTACTTC | CASSLKSQGSKNIQYF | 16 | TRBJ2-4 | TRBV13 | . | .
TGTGCCAGCAGCGTAGCTGGAGAGAACACTGAAGCTTTCTTT | CASSVAGENTEAFF | 14 | TRBJ1-1 | TRBV9 | . | .
TGCAGTGTCACTGGGGGTTTAGACTACGAGCAGTACTTC | CSVTGGLDYEQYF | 13 | TRBJ2-7 | TRBV20-1 | . | .
TGTGCCAGCAGCCCGGACAGGGCGTATGGCTACACCTTC | CASSPDRAYGYTF | 13 | TRBJ1-2 | TRBV27 | TRBD1 | .
TGTGCCAGCAGCGCGGGACACCCCAACTCTGGGGCCAACGTCCTGACTTTC | CASSAGHPNSGANVLTF | 17 | TRBJ2-6 | TRBV27 | . | .
TGTGCCAGCAGTGTAGCTCCGGGACCGATGAACACTGAAGCTTTCTTT | CASSVAPGPMNTEAFF | 16 | TRBJ1-1 | TRBV2 | . | .
TGTGCCAGCAGCCCCCGGACAGGTCAGAGCTACGAGCAGTACTTC | CASSPRTGQSYEQYF | 15 | TRBJ2-7 | TRBV7-8 | TRBD1 | .
TGTGCCAGCAGCGAACCCGGGACGAAACAGGGCTCCTACGAGCAGTACTTC | CASSEPGTKQGSYEQYF | 17 | TRBJ2-7 | TRBV2 | . | .
TGTGCCAGCAGTACGACTCTTGTGGGGGTCACCTACGAGCAGTACTTC | CASSTTLVGVTYEQYF | 16 | TRBJ2-7 | TRBV27 | . | .
TGTGCTGAACAGCGGTCGGAGACCCAGTACTTC | CAEQRSETQYF | 11 | TRBJ2-5 | TRBV30 | . | .
TGCAGCGTTACGGGCAAAACGGGGACAGATACGCAGTATTTT | CSVTGKTGTDTQYF | 14 | TRBJ2-3 | TRBV29-1 | . | .
TGTGCCAGCAGCTATGCCGGGGGTTACAATGAGCAGTTCTTC | CASSYAGGYNEQFF | 14 | TRBJ2-1 | TRBV5-4 | . | .
TGTGCCACTTCTGGACAGGGGGCAGACTATGGCTACACCTTC | CATSGQGADYGYTF | 14 | TRBJ1-2 | TRBV24-1 | TRBD1 | .
TGCAGTGCTAGCGGGTGGCAGGGGGCATACGAGCAGTACTTC | CSASGWQGAYEQYF | 14 | TRBJ2-7 | TRBV20-1 | TRBD1 | .
TGCAGTGCTAGTGACGGTTGGGGGGACAATCAGCCCCAGCATTTT | CSASDGWGDNQPQHF | 15 | TRBJ1-5 | TRBV20-1 | . | .
TGCAGCGTGACCGGGACACCGATGAACACTGAAGCTTTCTTT | CSVTGTPMNTEAFF | 14 | TRBJ1-1 | TRBV29-1 | . | .
TGTGCCAGCACTGACCGGGACAGGGGGTCCTACAATGAGCAGTTCTTC | CASTDRDRGSYNEQFF | 16 | TRBJ2-1 | TRBV6-2/TRBV6-3 | TRBD1 | .
TGCAGTGCTAGTAGGGGTCCGGGAAACACCATATATTTT | CSASRGPGNTIYF | 13 | TRBJ1-3 | TRBV20-1 | . | .
TGTGCCAGCAGCGGCCGGGACGGCGAACCCAATCAGCCCCAGCATTTT | CASSGRDGEPNQPQHF | 16 | TRBJ1-5 | TRBV5-6 | . | .
TGTGCCAGCAGTTTAGACAGCCGAACGACTGAAGCTTTCTTT | CASSLDSRTTEAFF | 14 | TRBJ1-1 | TRBV12-3/TRBV12-4 | . | .